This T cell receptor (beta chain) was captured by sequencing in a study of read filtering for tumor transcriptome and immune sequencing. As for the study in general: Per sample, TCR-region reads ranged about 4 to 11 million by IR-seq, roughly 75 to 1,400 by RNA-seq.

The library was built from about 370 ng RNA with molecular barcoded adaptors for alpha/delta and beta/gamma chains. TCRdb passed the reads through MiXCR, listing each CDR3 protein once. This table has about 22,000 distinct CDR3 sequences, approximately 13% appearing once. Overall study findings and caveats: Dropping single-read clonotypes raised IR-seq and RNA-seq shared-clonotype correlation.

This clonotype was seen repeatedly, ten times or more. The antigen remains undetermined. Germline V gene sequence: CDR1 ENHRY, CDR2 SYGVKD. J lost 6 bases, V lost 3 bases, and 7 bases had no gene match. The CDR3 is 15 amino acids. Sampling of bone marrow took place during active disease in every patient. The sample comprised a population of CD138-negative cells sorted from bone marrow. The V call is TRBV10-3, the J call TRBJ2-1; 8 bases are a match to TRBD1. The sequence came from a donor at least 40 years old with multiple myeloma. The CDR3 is CAISERTGTRNEQFF. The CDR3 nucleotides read TGTGCCATCAGTGAACGGACAGGGACCCGCAATGAGCAGTTCTTC.